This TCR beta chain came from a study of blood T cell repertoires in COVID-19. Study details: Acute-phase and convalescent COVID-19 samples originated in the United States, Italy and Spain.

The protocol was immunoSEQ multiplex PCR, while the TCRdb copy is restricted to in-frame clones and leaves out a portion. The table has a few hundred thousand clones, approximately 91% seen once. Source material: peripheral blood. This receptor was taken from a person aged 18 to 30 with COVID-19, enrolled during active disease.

The CDR3 region is CASRGTGNQPQHF. In DNA, the CDR3 is TGTGCCAGTAGGGGGACAGGGAATCAGCCCCAGCATTTT. The rearrangement links TRBV19 to TRBJ1-5, with TRBD1 matching 9 bases. The CDR3 covers 13 residues. Looked up from germline, CDR1 is LNHDA and CDR2 is SQIVND (reference sequence). V lost 6 bases, J lost 4 bases, and 1 base stayed unmatched.